The TCR beta chain under discussion was sequenced for a study of beta chain features in type 1 diabetes. General study findings and limits: PCR, the amplification step, might favor shorter templates, equally in patients and controls.

The study reverse transcribed the entire isolated RNA, so it sequenced expressed TCRB transcripts. The assay was immunoSEQ multiplex PCR, and TCRdb's table has in-frame clones only and misses some. The sample lists 110,000 to 150,000 clones, approximately 10% occurring once. This clone was found a few times. Its target is not known. The sequencing sample was made of central memory CD4+ T cells from blood. The sequence came from a middle-aged woman in good health.

Here the CDR3 reads CASSLAPSGGARRGDTQYF. The CDR3 DNA is TGTGCCAGCAGCTTAGCGCCTAGCGGGGGTGCGAGGAGAGGAGATACGCAGTATTTT. The genes are TRBV7-9 and TRBJ2-3; 10 bases line up with TRBD2. The CDR3 consists of 19 residues. Germline loops: CDR1 SEHNR, CDR2 FQNEAQ (reference sequence). J lost 5 bases, V lost 0 bases, and 14 bases had no gene match.